This paragraph reports one TCR beta chain. Its cognate antigen has yet to be identified. No base-level quality is on record; no much larger clone is a single base apart. The data derive from a study of blood T cell repertoires in COVID-19 (dated by TCRdb to the early 2020s). Context from the whole study: The collaborator samples originated in the United States, Italy and Spain and spanned the acute and convalescent phases of COVID-19. A de-identified subject ID, COVID-19 status, age in years and sex were almost always included in the sample metadata. Where available, HLA class I and class II types were obtained from metadata supplied by the sample provider rather than from assay-based typing. The prospective study material was composed of cDNA or gDNA derived from T cells, B-cell-depleted T cells, or PBMCs. The repertoires were made available in a free public database intended to serve as a resource for research on the immune response to SARS-CoV-2. The samples were drawn from two sources: the first 160 participants of the ongoing ImmuneRACE study, and some 1,300 subjects contributed by 6 global collaborators. Deeply sampled blood TCRbeta repertoires from subjects exposed to, actively infected with, or recovered from COVID-19 were included in the dataset. What the authors observed across the whole study: How much clinical and demographic metadata was included differed by source and by participant, and the metadata was provided uncurated.

The immunoSEQ Assay, a bias-controlled multiplex PCR, was used to amplify TCRbeta CDR3 regions from genomic DNA. In the source study's methods: The number of nucleated cells in each sample was estimated by amplification of reference gene primers within the assay. Sequence reads were collapsed and filtered to measure the absolute abundance of every unique TCRbeta CDR3 rearrangement. For each sample, productive Simpson clonality was calculated as the square root of Simpson's diversity index over productive rearrangements. Not all clones reach the TCRdb copy of this immuneACCESS table, which keeps in-frame sequences only. Checked studies attribute under half of the gap to unresolved V genes and leave the rest unexplained. V and J calls and clone size are copied from that table; D and trimming were computed from the DNA. This sample is represented by hundreds of thousands of clones; 70% to 90% of them were singletons. The ten largest clones take up 1.4% of the sample.

The collaborating institutions used their own protocols to collect whole blood in K2EDTA tubes. For TCRbeta analysis, collaborator samples were shipped as frozen whole blood, as isolated PBMCs, or as DNA extracted from either sample type. Including cysteine and phenylalanine, the CDR3 has 16 amino acids. Only the CDR3 portion is preserved as DNA: 48 bases, with reading frame beginning at the first base. The germline V gene gives CDR1 as SGHRS and CDR2 as YFSETQ. V has 4 bases trimmed and J has 5 bases trimmed; junction bases matching no gene number 7. The sequence came from a woman in her 30s with active or convalescent COVID-19. Sequencing used peripheral blood. The chain joins TRBV5-1 to TRBJ1-6; 9 junctional bases match TRBD1. This receptor carries the CDR3 CASSRTGEINNSPLHF. The DNA is TGCGCCAGCAGCCGGACAGGGGAAATCAATAATTCACCCCTCCACTTT.